This is a list of T cell receptor beta chains from one sample in a study of blood T cell repertoires in COVID-19. Clones were sequenced by immunoSEQ multiplex PCR, and TCRdb holds only the in-frame ones, with some missing. The sample has under 450,000 clones, about nine tenths seen once. What was sequenced was peripheral blood. These TCRs come from a woman aged 45-60 years with COVID-19, enrolled during active disease. The conserved cysteine and the conserved F or W are not part of the CDR3 here. D genes are given only for firm matches.

NA TRBV29-1 SVEDPSGGTHSKNEQF
NA TRBV2 ASSEQGPTEAF
NA TRBV5-1 ASSSTGSHTIY
TRBD1 TRBV7-3 ASSLDRVCDQPQH
NA TRBV11-3 ASSPRTTGEQF
NA TRBV4-1 ASSQEPDTYSNQPQH
TRBD2 TRBV5-6 ASSLQGLAGNYNEQF
NA TRBV30 AWSVLSGEQY
TRBD1 TRBV6-5 ASSRTPETGGEAF
NA TRBV27 ASSSITPNYGYT
NA TRBV7-8 ASSLRFGGIAHEKLF
TRBD1 TRBV20-1 SASFLPGTGERLSGNTIY
TRBD2 TRBV5-1 ASSAQGAGQDTQY
NA TRBV12-3/TRBV12-4 ASLLQMNTEAF
NA TRBV7-9 ASSFYRTANTEAF
NA TRBV21-1 ASSRDRVHGYT
NA TRBV10-3 AISLSDQNSNGYT
TRBD2 TRBV5-1 ASSTRLAGGTGELF
NA TRBV10-3 AISPGQLMNTEAF
NA TRBV9 ASSARGGTESPLH
NA TRBV27 ASQLAKVGAYEQY
NA TRBV5-1 ASSLAGRTPLSYEQY
NA TRBV30 AWDKTEVNEKLF
NA TRBV7-6 ASSFGGNTEAF
TRBD1 TRBV13 ASSPRTGGGEQF
NA TRBV6-1 ASSEGVPGTGELF
NA TRBV2 ASRGPLGDQPQH
TRBD2 TRBV24-1 ATSALGGAQETQY
TRBD1 TRBV2 ASNNGQGDSNTEAF
TRBD2 TRBV5-8 ASSLATSGDYTQY
NA TRBV27 ASSPRSGNIQY
NA TRBV5-1 ASSFDLSGRTEAF
NA TRBV5-4 ASSLKATGQETQY
TRBD2 TRBV5-6 ASSFSGGETQY
TRBD1 TRBV9 ASSATGTDSSPLH
NA TRBV19 ASSIVGGSSYEQY
NA TRBV14 ASPGSTGSQPGEKLF
TRBD1 TRBV5-1 ASSFPGQGSEAF
TRBD1 TRBV5-1 ASSLLPGQTLNTEAF
NA TRBV7-9 ASSLAQGPGELF
NA TRBV6-5 ASSYSGRGAF
TRBD1 TRBV7-2 ASSPRGGGNEQF
TRBD2 TRBV9 ASSFLSGVTYEQY
TRBD1 TRBV6-5 ASSTGAEAF
NA TRBV27 ASSFQAGSNYGYT
NA TRBV6-5 ASSYLSSGEQF
NA TRBV4-1 ASSQVNSNQPQH
NA TRBV7-9 ASSLDLGGGTDTQY
TRBD1 TRBV5-6 ASSSLGDRGRQPQH
TRBD1 TRBV15 ATGESQGTDEQF
NA TRBV5-1 ASSLDFSTDTQY
TRBD2 TRBV3-1/TRBV3-2 ASSQELAGGPLDTQY
NA TRBV28 ASSPLEPGGDSPLH
NA TRBV18 ASSPTGGGVDYGYT
TRBD1 TRBV5-1 ASSLGDRANTEAF
TRBD1 TRBV2 ASSTEQGSEQF
TRBD2 TRBV2 ASETSGTRSDTQY
NA TRBV5-4 ASSLVWLSGANVLT
TRBD1 TRBV5-1 ASSLSLGQGGVTQY